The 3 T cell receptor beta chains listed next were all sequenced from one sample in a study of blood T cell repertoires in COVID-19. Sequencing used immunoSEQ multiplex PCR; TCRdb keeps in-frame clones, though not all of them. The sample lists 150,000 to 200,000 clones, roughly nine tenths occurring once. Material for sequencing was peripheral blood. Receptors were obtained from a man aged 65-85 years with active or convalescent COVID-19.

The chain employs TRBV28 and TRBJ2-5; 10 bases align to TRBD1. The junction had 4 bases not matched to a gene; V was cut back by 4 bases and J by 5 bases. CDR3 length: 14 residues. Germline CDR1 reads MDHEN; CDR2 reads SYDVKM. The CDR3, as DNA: TGTGCCAGCAGTTCTCCGGGACAGGGGGAGACCCAGTACTTC. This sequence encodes CASSSPGQGETQYF.

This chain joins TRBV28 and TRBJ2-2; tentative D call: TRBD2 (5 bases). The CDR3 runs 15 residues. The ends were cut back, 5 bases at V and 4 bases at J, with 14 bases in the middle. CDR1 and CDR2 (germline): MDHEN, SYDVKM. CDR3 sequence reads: CASSPPGVATGELFF. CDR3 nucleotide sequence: TGTGCCAGCAGTCCCCCCGGGGTCGCCACCGGGGAGCTGTTTTTT.

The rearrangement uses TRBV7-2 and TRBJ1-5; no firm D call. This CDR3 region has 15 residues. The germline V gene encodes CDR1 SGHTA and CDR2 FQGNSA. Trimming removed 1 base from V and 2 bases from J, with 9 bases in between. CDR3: CASSLGGSGNQPQHF. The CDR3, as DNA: TGTGCCAGCAGCTTAGGTGGCTCAGGCAATCAGCCCCAGCATTTT.